Listed below are T cell receptor beta chains from one sample, sequenced in a study of blood T cell repertoires in COVID-19. Assay used: immunoSEQ multiplex PCR; TCRdb lists only in-frame clones, some missing. This repertoire shows about 73,000 clones, more than 60% found once; its top ten account for 22%. The sequenced sample consisted of peripheral blood. The source of these receptors is a man in his sixties with acute or convalescent COVID-19. The conserved cysteine and the conserved F or W are not part of the CDR3 here. Each record gives: V gene, J gene, CDR3 protein.

V gene: TRBV9
J gene: TRBJ2-3
CDR3 protein: ASSVVARAGAFSTDTQY

V gene: TRBV5-4
J gene: TRBJ2-1
CDR3 protein: ASSQGQGAWGYEQF

V gene: TRBV5-1
J gene: TRBJ1-2
CDR3 protein: ASSSDRGTSNYGYT

V gene: TRBV20-1
J gene: TRBJ1-1
CDR3 protein: SASGDREAF

V gene: TRBV4-2
J gene: TRBJ2-7
CDR3 protein: ASSHQAGPSYEQY

V gene: TRBV12-5
J gene: TRBJ2-7
CDR3 protein: ASGHRTGPYEQY

V gene: TRBV6-1
J gene: TRBJ1-2
CDR3 protein: ASSEDTGLGYGYT

V gene: TRBV28
J gene: TRBJ1-2
CDR3 protein: ASSSRTANYGYT

V gene: TRBV2
J gene: TRBJ1-4
CDR3 protein: ASRPTGVEKLF

V gene: TRBV29-1
J gene: TRBJ1-2
CDR3 protein: SVEVNRENGYT

V gene: TRBV27
J gene: TRBJ1-6
CDR3 protein: ASSTIGVSYNSPLH

V gene: TRBV6-1
J gene: TRBJ1-2
CDR3 protein: ASSEEGRANYGYT

V gene: TRBV3-1/TRBV3-2
J gene: TRBJ1-2
CDR3 protein: ASSRQGAKDT

V gene: TRBV5-1
J gene: TRBJ1-1
CDR3 protein: ASSFGEGRTSEAF

V gene: TRBV7-2
J gene: TRBJ1-1
CDR3 protein: ASSTTAQGYTEAF

V gene: TRBV11-3
J gene: TRBJ2-5
CDR3 protein: ASSSARGQQQETQY

V gene: TRBV5-6
J gene: TRBJ1-1
CDR3 protein: ASSSPRNTEAF

V gene: TRBV6-6
J gene: TRBJ1-2
CDR3 protein: ASSRLRGGSYGYT

V gene: TRBV19
J gene: TRBJ2-3
CDR3 protein: ASSTGLGRTSTDTQY

V gene: TRBV2
J gene: TRBJ1-6
CDR3 protein: ASSKIGQGNSPLH

V gene: TRBV10-3
J gene: TRBJ1-1
CDR3 protein: AISPTSGTEAF

V gene: TRBV11-2
J gene: TRBJ2-4
CDR3 protein: ASSQDTFDRGYTKNIQY

V gene: TRBV5-5
J gene: TRBJ2-6
CDR3 protein: ASSLEGGFGANVLT

V gene: TRBV19
J gene: TRBJ2-1
CDR3 protein: ASGIGLAGNNEQF

V gene: TRBV11-3
J gene: TRBJ1-1
CDR3 protein: ASQRGRDTEAF

V gene: TRBV7-8
J gene: TRBJ1-1
CDR3 protein: ASSRTTGTGAEAF

V gene: TRBV19
J gene: TRBJ2-3
CDR3 protein: ASSRQDITDTQY

V gene: TRBV6-2/TRBV6-3
J gene: TRBJ1-1
CDR3 protein: ASSYDARVLRNEAF

V gene: TRBV2
J gene: TRBJ1-2
CDR3 protein: ASSTTGYGYT

V gene: TRBV5-6
J gene: TRBJ2-2
CDR3 protein: ASSLTETGELF

V gene: TRBV6-6
J gene: TRBJ2-2
CDR3 protein: ASCGGDTGELF

V gene: TRBV5-1
J gene: TRBJ1-5
CDR3 protein: ASSPGQGDQPQH

V gene: TRBV7-9
J gene: TRBJ1-2
CDR3 protein: ASTLGTGGGNYGYT

V gene: TRBV12-5
J gene: TRBJ2-2
CDR3 protein: ASGYRESGELF

V gene: TRBV7-3
J gene: TRBJ2-2
CDR3 protein: ASSATGHTGELF

V gene: TRBV6-6
J gene: TRBJ1-2
CDR3 protein: ASSYAQGAGYGYT

V gene: TRBV5-1
J gene: TRBJ1-1
CDR3 protein: ASSLGETGGEAF

V gene: TRBV25-1
J gene: TRBJ2-2
CDR3 protein: ASSVGVTGELF

V gene: TRBV9
J gene: TRBJ2-2
CDR3 protein: ASSPDGTGGWAVTGELF

V gene: TRBV24-1
J gene: TRBJ2-5
CDR3 protein: ATSEAGTRETQY

V gene: TRBV19
J gene: TRBJ2-7
CDR3 protein: ASTPTGGSYEQY

V gene: TRBV2
J gene: TRBJ1-5
CDR3 protein: ASSPTGRDNQPQH

V gene: TRBV11-2
J gene: TRBJ1-5
CDR3 protein: ASSLDDQPQH

V gene: TRBV19
J gene: TRBJ1-4
CDR3 protein: ATKQGDNNEKLF

V gene: TRBV7-8
J gene: TRBJ1-6
CDR3 protein: ASTRPSSYNSPLH